This T cell receptor beta chain was recorded in a study of T cell repertoires in cytomegalovirus infection. Study conclusions and caveats: Clonotype analysis showed dominance of the ex vivo response by HLA-C-restricted CMV-specific TCR beta clonotypes.

In its sample, this clonotype was seen a few times. Its antigen is currently unknown. CDR1 is LNHDA and CDR2 is SQIVND in the germline V gene (reference sequence). The CDR3 consists of 19 residues. Between the trimmed V and J ends, which lost 1 base and 2 bases, there was a span of 20 bases. TCRdb redid the calling of the reads with MiXCR, one entry per CDR3 protein. The sample has some 920,000 distinct CDR3 sequences; under 40% are singletons. This chain connects TRBV19 to TRBJ2-2; D might be TRBD1 (5 bases). The sequencing here drew on cultured CD8+ T cells from PBMCs, taken from culture after CMV antigen stimulation. The source of this sequence is a human donor in good health (CMV status not recorded). Some clones in this sample may be carry-over from other donors' samples. The CDR3 protein is CASSIVYQGRNTNTGELFF. CDR3 coding DNA: TGTGCCAGTAGTATAGTGTATCAGGGCAGGAACACCAACACCGGGGAGCTGTTTTTT.